The present T cell receptor beta chain was sequenced within a study of T cells in Graves' hyperthyroidism and ophthalmopathy. Stable disease denoted Graves' hyperthyroidism without ophthalmopathy progression within 18 months. Each diagnosis drew on symptoms, thyroxine, TRAb, thyroid ultrasound and orbital computed tomography findings. PBMCs were sourced from approximately 9 ml fresh peripheral blood. This CDR3 region has 16 residues. Trimming removed 4 bases from V and 5 bases from J; junction bases left unmatched: 7. Germline lookup yields CDR1 SGHRS and CDR2 YFSETQ. General study findings and limits: The majority of expanded thyroid clonotypes above 0.001 also appeared in blood.

This clonotype was counted between two and nine times. Its specificity is not known. TCR beta CDR3 sequences were amplified from RNA transcripts. The TCR CDR3 was amplified in a first-round RT-PCR using the HTBI primer set. Each CDR3 protein gets one entry after TCRdb re-called the multiplex PCR reads with MiXCR. The sample lists more than 500,000 distinct CDR3 sequences; 15% to 20% were seen once. The origin of this receptor is a woman aged 30 to 39 with Graves' hyperthyroidism. The rearrangement links TRBV5-1 to TRBJ2-7, with 15 positions matching TRBD2. The specimen sequenced was blood. The CDR3 loop reads CASSPGTSGRTHEQYF. CDR3 DNA sequence: TGCGCCAGCAGCCCGGGGACTAGCGGGAGGACCCACGAGCAGTACTTC.